This is a list of T cell receptor beta chains from one sample in a study of T-cell reconstitution after alpha-beta-depleted transplantation in children. TCRdb re-called the PCR reads with MiXCR, one entry per CDR3 protein. The top ten hold 25% to 30% of the sample, which has under 450,000 distinct CDR3 sequences, 15% to 20% seen once. The sequenced sample was PBMCs, mostly from graft donor cells, obtained 360 days after TCRalphabeta/CD19-depleted stem cell transplant. The receptors shown here come from a boy younger than two who had a stem cell transplant for Wiskott-Aldrich syndrome, so the T cells may come from the graft donor. Each CDR3 is given with its conserved first and last residue. A D gene is named only where the DNA matches it firmly. A row's size may be missing; if present it is once, few, many or a size class.

TRBJ2-1 | . | TRBV12-3/TRBV12-4 | . | CASSLVAVNGNEQFF | TGTGCCAGCAGTTTAGTGGCGGTCAATGGGAATGAGCAGTTCTTC
TRBJ2-2 | few | TRBV7-6 | . | CASSLGTTNTGELFF | TGTGCCAGCAGCTTGGGGACCACGAACACCGGGGAGCTGTTTTTT
TRBJ1-2 | . | TRBV2 | . | CASREVRWPDGYTF | TGTGCCAGCAGAGAGGTTCGGTGGCCGGATGGCTACACCTTC
TRBJ2-3 | . | TRBV7-2 | TRBD2 | CASSLDGGSPPDTQYF | TGTGCCAGCAGCTTAGACGGCGGGAGTCCCCCAGATACGCAGTATTTT
TRBJ2-1 | few | TRBV28 | . | CASSLIGPYNEQFF | TGTGCCAGCAGTTTAATTGGACCTTACAATGAGCAGTTCTTC
TRBJ2-1 | . | TRBV20-1 | . | CSAQEARIAPNEQFF | TGCAGTGCTCAGGAGGCTAGGATAGCCCCCAATGAGCAGTTCTTC
TRBJ2-5 | . | TRBV1 | . | CTSRSPDGQETQYF | TGCACCAGCAGAAGTCCGGACGGACAAGAGACCCAGTACTTC
TRBJ2-3 | . | TRBV3-1 | TRBD2 | CASSRDLGAGSQYF | TGTGCCAGCAGCCGCGATTTGGGAGCGGGGTCGCAGTATTTT
TRBJ1-2 | . | TRBV5-1 | . | CASSGEFTGDYGYTF | TGCGCCAGCAGCGGGGAGTTTACGGGCGACTATGGCTACACCTTC
TRBJ2-1 | . | TRBV12-3/TRBV12-4 | . | CASTLRVSSYNEQFF | TGTGCCAGCACTTTACGCGTTAGCTCCTACAATGAGCAGTTCTTC
TRBJ2-7 | few | TRBV7-2 | TRBD1 | CASSLLTGATYEQYF | TGTGCCAGCAGCCTATTGACAGGGGCGACCTACGAGCAGTACTTC
TRBJ2-3 | . | TRBV5-1 | . | CASGGMRTDTQYF | TGCGCCAGCGGCGGCATGCGGACAGATACGCAGTATTTT
TRBJ2-7 | few | TRBV18 | . | CASSPPTPPYEQYF | TGTGCCAGCTCACCACCGACACCGCCCTACGAGCAGTACTTC
TRBJ1-1 | . | TRBV12-3/TRBV12-4 | . | CASSLGVSAFF | TGTGCCAGCAGTTTGGGGGTGTCAGCTTTCTTT
TRBJ2-7 | many | TRBV20-1 | . | CSAPQGYEQYF | TGCAGTGCTCCTCAGGGCTACGAGCAGTACTTC
TRBJ2-4 | . | TRBV3-1 | . | CASRSQNIQYF | TGTGCCAGCCGGTCCCAAAACATTCAGTACTTC
TRBJ2-2 | . | TRBV24-1 | . | CATSDPGQDTGELFF | TGTGCCACCAGTGACCCGGGACAAGACACCGGGGAGCTGTTTTTT
TRBJ2-1 | few | TRBV25-1 | TRBD1 | CASRRDRGDNEQFF | TGTGCCAGCAGAAGGGACAGGGGTGACAATGAGCAGTTCTTC
TRBJ2-7 | few | TRBV6-5 | TRBD1 | CASSYIGQGSYEQYF | TGTGCCAGCAGTTACATAGGACAGGGCTCCTACGAGCAGTACTTC
TRBJ2-2 | many | TRBV29-1 | . | CSGDSGTGELFF | TGCAGCGGGGATAGCGGCACCGGGGAGCTGTTTTTT
TRBJ1-1 | few | TRBV12-3/TRBV12-4 | . | CASSFRRFNLEAFF | TGTGCCAGCAGTTTTCGGCGATTCAACTTAGAAGCTTTCTTT
TRBJ2-6 | . | TRBV28 | . | CASKRLRGQGGANVLTF | TGTGCCAGCAAAAGGTTAAGGGGCCAGGGAGGGGCCAACGTCCTGACTTTC
TRBJ1-5 | . | TRBV29-1 | TRBD1 | CSVGQVGQPQHF | TGCAGCGTGGGACAGGTGGGTCAGCCCCAGCATTTT
TRBJ2-7 | many | TRBV7-9 | TRBD2 | CASSLRLAARNYEQYF | TGTGCCAGCAGCTTAAGACTAGCGGCTAGAAACTACGAGCAGTACTTC
TRBJ2-5 | few | TRBV4-3 | . | CASSQDLSSGGIRETQYF | TGCGCCAGCAGCCAAGATCTTTCCTCTGGGGGGATAAGAGAGACCCAGTACTTC
TRBJ2-7 | few | TRBV9 | TRBD2 | CASSVASGPTYEQYF | TGTGCCAGCAGCGTAGCTAGCGGGCCCACCTACGAGCAGTACTTC
TRBJ2-7 | few | TRBV7-9 | . | CASSLTRSSYEQYF | TGTGCCAGCAGCTTAACCCGCTCCTCCTACGAGCAGTACTTC
TRBJ2-1 | many | TRBV3-1 | . | CASSQVAGYNEQFF | TGTGCCAGCAGCCAAGTCGCAGGCTACAATGAGCAGTTCTTC
TRBJ2-1 | few | TRBV30 | . | CAWSVGRGAYNEQFF | TGTGCCTGGAGTGTGGGCAGGGGAGCCTACAATGAGCAGTTCTTC
TRBJ2-1 | . | TRBV10-1 | TRBD2 | CASSDGLEYNEQFF | TGCGCCAGCAGTGACGGACTAGAGTACAATGAGCAGTTCTTC
TRBJ2-7 | few | TRBV7-9 | TRBD1 | CASSPGQDYEQYF | TGTGCCAGCAGCCCCGGACAGGACTACGAGCAGTACTTC
TRBJ2-7 | . | TRBV10-3 | TRBD1 | CAISESGAGGWYEQYF | TGTGCCATCAGTGAGTCGGGGGCAGGGGGCTGGTACGAGCAGTACTTC
TRBJ2-2 | few | TRBV20-1 | . | CSATVLRDGELFF | TGCAGTGCTACGGTCCTCCGAGACGGGGAGCTGTTTTTT
TRBJ2-2 | few | TRBV12-3/TRBV12-4 | . | CASRHYRGGTGELFF | TGTGCCAGCAGGCACTACAGGGGAGGCACCGGGGAGCTGTTTTTT
TRBJ1-3 | . | TRBV6-5 | . | CASSYSGSGNTIYF | TGTGCCAGCAGTTACTCCGGCTCTGGAAACACCATATATTTT
TRBJ2-7 | . | TRBV20-1 | TRBD2 | CSASLLAGGPAYEQYF | TGCAGTGCTAGCTTGCTAGCGGGGGGGCCTGCCTACGAGCAGTACTTC
TRBJ2-7 | . | TRBV20-1 | . | CSARGRQGNYEQYF | TGCAGTGCTAGGGGCCGCCAGGGGAATTACGAGCAGTACTTC
TRBJ2-1 | . | TRBV5-1 | . | CASSLVGWDSSYNEQFF | TGCGCCAGCAGCTTGGTGGGTTGGGATAGCTCCTACAATGAGCAGTTCTTC
TRBJ2-5 | . | TRBV18 | . | CASSEFAGEETQYF | TGTGCCAGCTCAGAATTTGCAGGGGAAGAGACCCAGTACTTC
TRBJ2-7 | . | TRBV7-9 | TRBD1 | CASGLPGTVREQYF | TGTGCCAGCGGCCTACCAGGGACAGTACGCGAGCAGTACTTC
TRBJ1-2 | . | TRBV13 | . | CASPDSLQGYTF | TGTGCCAGTCCCGACAGTTTACAGGGCTACACCTTC
TRBJ2-5 | . | TRBV20-1 | . | CSAQRGPGPPQETQYF | TGCAGTGCCCAGAGAGGGCCGGGACCCCCGCAAGAGACCCAGTACTTC
TRBJ2-6 | . | TRBV20-1 | . | CSAFSGANVLTF | TGCAGTGCCTTCTCTGGGGCCAACGTCCTGACTTTC
TRBJ1-2 | . | TRBV24-1 | TRBD1 | CATSDPGQGGGYTF | TGTGCCACCAGTGATCCCGGACAGGGAGGAGGCTACACCTTC
TRBJ1-5 | many | TRBV19 | TRBD1 | CASTTYRGNQPQHF | TGTGCCAGTACCACTTACAGGGGGAATCAGCCCCAGCATTTT
TRBJ2-4 | . | TRBV11-2 | . | CASSLGRDSFNIQYF | TGTGCCAGCAGCTTAGGACGTGACTCCTTTAACATTCAGTACTTC
TRBJ2-7 | . | TRBV29-1 | . | CSVAASYEQYF | TGCAGCGTTGCCGCCTCCTACGAGCAGTACTTC
TRBJ1-2 | . | TRBV29-1 | . | CSADGPGLYGYTF | TGCAGCGCGGACGGCCCGGGACTCTATGGCTACACCTTC
TRBJ2-1 | . | TRBV6-4 | . | CASSPGKYPSGVQFF | TGTGCCAGCAGTCCTGGAAAATACCCCTCGGGTGTGCAGTTCTTC
TRBJ1-1 | once | TRBV3-1 | . | CASSRDRDTYTEAFF | TGTGCCAGCAGTCGTGACCGGGACACATACACTGAAGCTTTCTTT
TRBJ2-5 | . | TRBV20-1 | . | CSARVGQLGTQYF | TGCAGTGCTAGAGTTGGGCAGCTGGGGACCCAGTACTTC
TRBJ2-1 | few | TRBV5-1 | TRBD1 | CASSLYRTGGGEDEQFF | TGCGCCAGCAGCTTGTACCGGACAGGGGGCGGTGAAGATGAGCAGTTCTTC
TRBJ2-5 | . | TRBV4-3 | TRBD2 | CASSHLPGLAEETQYF | TGCGCCAGCAGCCACTTACCGGGACTAGCGGAAGAGACCCAGTACTTC